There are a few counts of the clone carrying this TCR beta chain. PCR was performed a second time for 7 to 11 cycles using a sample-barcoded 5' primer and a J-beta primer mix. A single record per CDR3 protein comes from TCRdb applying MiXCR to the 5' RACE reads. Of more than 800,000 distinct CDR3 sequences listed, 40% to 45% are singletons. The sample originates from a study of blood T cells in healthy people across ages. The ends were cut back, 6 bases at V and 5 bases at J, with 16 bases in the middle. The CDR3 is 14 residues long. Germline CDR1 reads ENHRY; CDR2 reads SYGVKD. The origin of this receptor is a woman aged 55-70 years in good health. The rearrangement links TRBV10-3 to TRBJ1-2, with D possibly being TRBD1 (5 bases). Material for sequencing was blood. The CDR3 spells CAIRGGSSGYGYTF. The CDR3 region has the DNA TGTGCCATCAGGGGGGGATCCTCGGGGTATGGCTACACCTTC.